This TCR beta chain is from a study of post-analysis software for immune sequencing data. Tagging with unique molecular identifiers was a feature of the TCR beta cDNA libraries. From the PCR reads, TCRdb called clonotypes with MiXCR, one entry per CDR3 protein. This repertoire shows about 200,000 distinct CDR3 sequences, about 30% found once; its top ten account for around 3.2%. There are many counts of this clonotype. Its antigen is still unknown. Germline lookup yields CDR1 MGHDK and CDR2 SYGVNS. V gave up 8 bases and J gave up 3 bases, with 5 bases separating them. This CDR3 comprises 11 residues. Study conclusions and caveats: The five TRBV segments detected at higher frequency in patients than in controls included TRBV5-6, TRBV5-1 and TRBV20-1. The study found significantly lower normalized Chao1 diversity in multiple sclerosis patients than in controls.

The sequenced material came from blood. This rearrangement joins TRBV25-1 to TRBJ2-1, with D hard to call. The TCR originated in a girl aged 2 to 17 with multiple sclerosis. The CDR3 loop is CASVSYNEQFF. DNA for the CDR3: TGTGCCAGCGTAAGCTACAATGAGCAGTTCTTC.